A single sample is the source of the 27 T cell receptor beta chains below, sequenced in a study of T cell repertoires in cytomegalovirus infection. Via MiXCR, TCRdb re-called the reads, giving one row per CDR3 protein. The profile shows a few hundred thousand distinct CDR3 sequences, more than 25% of them singletons. Sequencing used PBMCs. These receptors originate from a human donor in good health (CMV status not recorded). Some clones in this sample may be carry-over from other donors' samples.

In its sample, this clonotype was seen a few times. This CDR3 reads CASSLAHRDYEQYV. In DNA, the CDR3 is TGTGCCAGCAGCTTAGCCCATAGAGACTACGAGCAGTACGTC. V and J are TRBV7-8 and TRBJ2-7; D is unresolved. In germline, CDR1 is SGHVS, CDR2 FQNEAQ. The CDR3 is 14 amino acids. V was shortened by 0 bases and J by 3 bases, with 9 bases between the two germline ends.

This clonotype was seen a few times. The chain couples TRBV7-3 to TRBJ2-2; D remains unclear. The germline CDR1 and CDR2 sequences are SGHTA and FQGTGA. V dropped 5 bases and J dropped 5 bases, with 6 bases sitting between them. The CDR3 is made up of 12 amino acids. In DNA form, the CDR3 reads TGTGCCAGCAGCCCGGCAACCGGGGAGCTGTTTTTT. Its translation is CASSPATGELFF.

This clonotype occurred a few times. The rearrangement links TRBV6-5 to TRBJ1-3; D ambiguous. Germline V gives CDR1 MNHEY, CDR2 SVGAGI. The length of the CDR3 is 15 residues. Between the trimmed V and J ends, which lost 7 bases and 0 bases, there was a span of 13 bases. The CDR3 bases are TGTGCCAGCACGGGCAGCATGATCTCTGGAAACACCATATATTTT. Protein: CASTGSMISGNTIYF.

This clonotype has a count of ten or more. The chain carries TRBV7-2 and TRBJ2-7; 9 nucleotides align to TRBD2. Germline CDR1 is SGHTA and CDR2 is FQGNSA. The CDR3 is made up of 15 amino acids. V lost 3 bases and J lost 0; bases outside the gene matches: 3. The CDR3 loop reads CASSFSGSSSYEQYF. The CDR3 bases are TGTGCCAGCAGCTTTAGCGGGAGCTCCTCCTACGAGCAGTACTTC.

This clonotype was observed a handful of times. The V gene is TRBV7-8, the J gene TRBJ2-3; D may be TRBD2 (5 bases). Germline CDR1 reads SGHVS; CDR2 reads FQNEAQ. V was shortened by 1 base and J by 4 bases, with 21 bases between the two germline ends. The CDR3 is 18 residues long. The CDR3: CASSLGLEGASRPDTQYF. The CDR3 DNA reads as TGTGCCAGCAGCTTAGGACTTGAGGGCGCATCGAGGCCAGATACGCAGTATTTT.

The J gene is TRBJ1-5, the V gene TRBV5-6, with 8 bases matching TRBD1. Germline CDR1 and CDR2: SGHDT and YYEEEE. This CDR3 region has 16 residues. V was clipped by 2 bases and J by 1 base; unmatched bases: 5. The CDR3 protein is CASSFSGGTSNQPQHF. DNA for the CDR3: TGTGCCAGCAGCTTTTCAGGGGGCACAAGCAATCAGCCCCAGCATTTT.

This chain connects TRBV12-3 or TRBV12-4 to TRBJ1-1; 8 bases line up with TRBD1. The CDR3 is 13 residues long. V gave up 7 bases and J gave up 6 bases; unmatched junction bases: 7. As DNA, the CDR3 is TGTGCCAGCAACGACAGGGGACAGGCTGAAGCTTTCTTT. It codes for CASNDRGQAEAFF.

The chain links TRBV6-2 or TRBV6-3 to TRBJ2-7; D call uncertain. Germline loops: CDR1 MNHEY, CDR2 SVGEGT. CDR3 length equals 15 residues. With 9 bases removed from V and 3 bases from J, the gap between germline ends came to 21 bases. CDR3 DNA sequence: TGTGCCAGACACCCCGTAACAGCGTCGAACTACGAGCAGTACGTC. Translation gives CARHPVTASNYEQYV.

The chain recombines TRBV29-1 with TRBJ2-1; possible D gene TRBD1, 5 bases. V dropped 0 bases and J dropped 0 bases, with 12 bases sitting between them. The CDR3 is 16 residues long. Per the germline V gene, CDR1 is SQVTM and CDR2 is ANQGSEA. CDR3 in DNA: TGCAGCGTTGAAGAAGGACATAGGAGCTCCTACAATGAGCAGTTCTTC. Translation gives CSVEEGHRSSYNEQFF.

This clonotype was seen repeatedly, ten times or more. CDR3 loop: CASSLQAGGAETQYF. The CDR3 DNA reads TGTGCCAGCAGCTTGCAGGCAGGGGGCGCAGAGACCCAGTACTTC. The chain employs TRBV7-2 and TRBJ2-5; 8 bases map to TRBD1. J lost 4 bases, V lost 3 bases, and 7 bases had no gene match. Germline V CDR1 and CDR2: SGHTA, FQGNSA. This CDR3 is 15 amino acids long.

This clonotype appeared a few times. This chain joins TRBV6-2 or TRBV6-3 and TRBJ1-2; D is ambiguous. Germline CDR1 and CDR2: MNHEY and SVGEGT. The ends were cut back, 0 bases at V and 2 bases at J, with 7 bases in the middle. The CDR3 totals 14 residues. The CDR3 sequence: CASSYSAGNYGYTF. CDR3 DNA sequence: TGTGCCAGCAGTTACTCGGCGGGCAACTATGGCTACACCTTC.

The chain combines TRBV27 with TRBJ1-3; D not resolved. Trimming removed 5 bases at V and 0 bases at J, with 14 bases between. Looked up from germline, CDR1 is MNHEY and CDR2 is SMNVEV (reference sequence). The CDR3 runs to 16 residues. For the CDR3, the DNA is TGTGCCAGCAGTCGGACGTGGACGAGCTCTGGAAACACCATATATTTT. Its translation: CASSRTWTSSGNTIYF.

This clonotype was seen a few times. In nucleotides, the CDR3 is TGTGCCAGCAATCGGGACTTCCGAGGGGCAGATACGCAGTATTTT. This sequence encodes CASNRDFRGADTQYF. V usage is TRBV6-2 or TRBV6-3 and J usage is TRBJ2-3; tentatively, D is TRBD2 (6 bases). V lost 7 bases and J lost 4, with 18 bases in between. This CDR3 spans 15 amino acids. Germline values: CDR1 MNHEY, CDR2 SVGEGT.

This chain connects TRBV9 to TRBJ2-3; tentatively, D is TRBD2 (7 bases). Germline V gene data show CDR1 as SGDLS and CDR2 as YYNGEE. There are 16 residues in the CDR3. V was clipped by 0 bases and J by 4 bases, with 15 bases between them. This CDR3 is CASSVEGGRRADTQYF. CDR3 DNA: TGTGCCAGCAGCGTAGAGGGGGGGCGACGAGCAGATACGCAGTATTTT.

The chain links TRBV6-5 to TRBJ2-5; D is perhaps TRBD1 or TRBD2 (5 bases each). V was cut by 2 bases and J by 5 bases, with 6 bases left in between. The V gene's germline CDR1 is MNHEY and CDR2 SVGAGI. CDR3 length: 12 amino acids. DNA for the CDR3: TGTGCCAGCAGTTACGAGGGGGAGACCCAGTACTTC. Translation gives CASSYEGETQYF.

This clonotype was detected ten times or more. This chain connects TRBV7-2 to TRBJ1-6; D is possibly TRBD1 (5 bases). There are 15 residues in the CDR3. Germline V lookup: CDR1 SGHTA, CDR2 FQGNSA. V shed 5 bases and J shed 9 bases, with 17 bases lying between them. The CDR3 loop is CASSLEGSTGSPLHF. The CDR3 DNA reads as TGTGCCAGCAGCCTAGAGGGGAGCACGGGTTCACCCCTCCACTTT.

This clonotype was counted a few times. The chain carries TRBV2 and TRBJ2-3; tentatively, D is TRBD1 or TRBD2 (5 bases each). In germline, CDR1 is SNHLY, CDR2 FYNNEI. This CDR3 region has 15 residues. Trimming took off 6 bases at V and 0 bases at J, with 13 bases between the two ends. DNA for the CDR3: TGTGCCAGCAGAGCCGGGACCCAGAGCACAGATACGCAGTATTTT. Protein sequence: CASRAGTQSTDTQYF.

This clonotype was counted at least ten times. This chain uses TRBV7-2 with TRBJ2-2; TRBD2 matches at 11 bases. CDR3 length: 17 amino acids. Per germline, CDR1 SGHTA and CDR2 FQGNSA. Losses at the gene ends were 5 bases for V and 2 bases for J; bases not matched to a gene: 7. CDR3 residues: CASSRTSGRVNTGELFF. The CDR3 region has the DNA TGTGCCAGCAGCCGAACTAGCGGGAGAGTTAACACCGGGGAGCTGTTTTTT.

This clonotype was seen a handful of times. The chain combines TRBV12-3 or TRBV12-4 with TRBJ2-2, with D possibly called TRBD1 or TRBD2 (5 bases each). This CDR3 has 12 amino acids. Between the trimmed V and J ends, which lost 6 bases and 5 bases, there was a span of 7 bases. CDR3 amino acids: CASRWGTGELFF. The CDR3 DNA sequence: TGTGCCAGCAGATGGGGGACCGGGGAGCTGTTTTTT.

This chain joins TRBV12-3 or TRBV12-4 and TRBJ1-1; D may be TRBD1 (5 bases). This CDR3 contains 16 residues. With 4 bases removed from V and 6 bases from J, the gap between germline ends came to 21 bases. CDR3 DNA: TGTGCCAGCAGTTCCCGGGAGGGAGGGGCTTATGCTGAAGCTTTCTTT. Translating it yields CASSSREGGAYAEAFF.

As concerns this clonotype: The junction departs from germline at one end; a sequencing error may be responsible. J is TRBJ1-6 and V is TRBV6-4, with TRBD1 as a possible D gene (5 bases). This CDR3 has 16 residues. Germline CDR1 MRHNA, CDR2 SNTAGT. The CDR3 region is CASSERQWPSDSPPHF. The DNA of the CDR3 is TGTGCCAGCAGTGAAAGACAGTGGCCTTCGGATTCACCCCCCCACTTT.

This clonotype was detected a few times. One end of the junction varies from germline; a read error may be responsible. The rearrangement links TRBV28 to TRBJ2-4; D assignment may be TRBD1 or TRBD2 (5 bases each). The germline V gene has CDR1 MDHEN and CDR2 SYDVKM. This CDR3 comprises 12 residues. The CDR3 region has the DNA TGTGCCAGCAACAGCCCGGGGCAGGGAAATTTCTTC. Translating gives CASNSPGQGNFF.

V is TRBV6-6 and J is TRBJ1-6; 7 nucleotides match TRBD1. In germline, CDR1 is MNHNY, CDR2 SVGAGI (reference sequence). The CDR3 covers 15 residues. The V gene end was trimmed by 2 bases and the J gene end by 7 bases; junction bases not matched to a gene: 5. CDR3 nucleotides: TGTGCCAGCAGTTACCAAGGGACAGCCAATTCACCCCTCCACTTT. It codes for CASSYQGTANSPLHF.

This clonotype showed up just a few times. The chain has TRBV6-1 and TRBJ2-1; TRBD2 agrees at 11 bases. This CDR3 contains 16 residues. V lost 1 base to trimming and J lost 7 bases; unmatched junction nucleotides: 6. The germline V gene encodes CDR1 MNHNS and CDR2 SASEGT. In DNA, the CDR3 is TGTGCCAGCAGTGAAGTGATAGCGGGAGGGCAGAATGAGCAGTTCTTC. It specifies CASSEVIAGGQNEQFF.

The chain has TRBV11-2 and TRBJ2-6; TRBD1 is a possible D gene (6 bases). The CDR3 loop spans 20 amino acids. Germline CDR1 reads SGHAT; CDR2 reads FQNNGV. V was clipped by 3 bases and J by 2 bases, with 23 bases between them. CDR3: CASSFRGITGKDPGANVLTF. The CDR3 DNA follows: TGTGCCAGCAGCTTTAGGGGGATTACAGGGAAAGACCCTGGGGCCAACGTCCTGACTTTC.

This clonotype was observed a few times. The chain links TRBV7-2 to TRBJ2-3; 11 positions agree with TRBD2. With 5 bases clipped from V and 1 base from J, the junction kept 5 bases outside the gene matches. Germline-derived CDR1 and CDR2 are SGHTA and FQGNSA. This CDR3 contains 16 residues. The CDR3 sequence: CASSTRTSGRTDTQYF. CDR3 DNA sequence: TGTGCCAGCAGCACCCGGACTAGCGGGCGCACAGATACGCAGTATTTT.

In this sample, this clonotype turned up a few times. The V call is TRBV7-3, the J call TRBJ2-3; the match to TRBD2 covers 9 bases. The V gene's germline CDR1 is SGHTA and CDR2 FQGTGA. The V and J ends lost 1 base and 3 bases, in that order; junction bases with no gene match: 2. The CDR3 is made up of 15 amino acids. CDR3 nucleotide sequence: TGTGCCAGCAGCTTAAGCGGGAGGGAGACAGATACGCAGTATTTT. This codes for CASSLSGRETDTQYF. The full variable domain, in which reference TRBV7-3 and TRBJ2-3 provide the parts outside the CDR3, is GAGVSQTPSNKVTEKGKYVELRCDPISGHTALYWYRQSLGQGPEFLIYFQGTGAADDSGLPNDRFFAVRPEGSVSTLKIQRTERGDSAVYLCASSLSGRETDTQYFGPGTRLTVL.